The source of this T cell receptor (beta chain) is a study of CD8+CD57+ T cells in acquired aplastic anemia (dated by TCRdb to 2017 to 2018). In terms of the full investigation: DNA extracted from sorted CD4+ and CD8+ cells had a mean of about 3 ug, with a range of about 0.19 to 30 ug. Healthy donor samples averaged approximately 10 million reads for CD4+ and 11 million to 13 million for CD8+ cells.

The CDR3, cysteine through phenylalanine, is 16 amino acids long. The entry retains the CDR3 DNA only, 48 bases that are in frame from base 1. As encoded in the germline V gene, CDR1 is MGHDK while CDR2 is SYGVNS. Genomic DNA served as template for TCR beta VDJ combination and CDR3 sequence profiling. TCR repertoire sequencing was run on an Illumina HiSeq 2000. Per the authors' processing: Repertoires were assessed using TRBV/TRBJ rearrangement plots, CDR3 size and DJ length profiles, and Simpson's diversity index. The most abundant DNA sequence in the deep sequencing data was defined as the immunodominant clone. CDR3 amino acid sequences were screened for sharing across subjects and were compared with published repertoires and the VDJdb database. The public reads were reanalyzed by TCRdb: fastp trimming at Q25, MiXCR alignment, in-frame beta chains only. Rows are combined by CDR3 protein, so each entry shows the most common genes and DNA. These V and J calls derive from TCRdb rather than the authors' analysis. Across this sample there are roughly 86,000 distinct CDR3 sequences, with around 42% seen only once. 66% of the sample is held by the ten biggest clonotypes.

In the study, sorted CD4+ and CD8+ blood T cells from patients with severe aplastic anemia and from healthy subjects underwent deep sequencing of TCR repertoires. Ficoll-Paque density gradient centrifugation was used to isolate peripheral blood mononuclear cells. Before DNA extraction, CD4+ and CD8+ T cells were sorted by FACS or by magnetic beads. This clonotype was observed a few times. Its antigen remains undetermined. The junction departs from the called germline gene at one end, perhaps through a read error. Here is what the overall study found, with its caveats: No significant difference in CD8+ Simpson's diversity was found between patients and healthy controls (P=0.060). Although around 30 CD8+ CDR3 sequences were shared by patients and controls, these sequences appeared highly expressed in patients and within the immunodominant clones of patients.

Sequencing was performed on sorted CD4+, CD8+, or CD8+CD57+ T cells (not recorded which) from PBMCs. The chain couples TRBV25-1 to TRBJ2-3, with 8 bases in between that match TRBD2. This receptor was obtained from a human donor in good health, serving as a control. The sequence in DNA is TGCGCCAGCAGCCACAAGACTAGCGAGAGCACAGATACGCAGTATTTT. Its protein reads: CASSHKTSESTDTQYF.